These T cell receptor beta chains were read from a single sample in a study of beta chain features in type 1 diabetes. TCRdb keeps only in-frame clones here, not all; method: immunoSEQ multiplex PCR. The sample has 250,000 or so clones, around 68% seen once. Sequencing was done on a sample of naive CD4+ T cells from blood. Receptor source: a man aged 25 to 40 in good health. CDR3s include the opening cysteine and the closing phenylalanine or tryptophan. A D gene is named only where the DNA matches it firmly. Some rows have no size entry. The others give once, few or many, or a class for an expanded clone.

>14|once|TRBV30|TRBJ2-3|.
TGTGCCTGGACGCTAGGGTTTTCCACAGATACGCAGTATTTT
CAWTLGFSTDTQYF
>11|.|TRBV7-9|TRBJ2-7|.
TGTGCCAGCAGCTTGACAGGCGGGCAGTACTTC
CASSLTGGQYF
>15|.|TRBV28|TRBJ2-6|.
TGTGCCAGCAGGGGCCGAGGCCTTGGGGCCAACGTCCTGACTTTC
CASRGRGLGANVLTF
>13|.|TRBV5-1|TRBJ2-7|.
TGCGCCAGCAGCTCGGGAATTTTTGACGAGCAGTACTTC
CASSSGIFDEQYF
>19|.|TRBV4-3|TRBJ1-1|TRBD1
TGCGCCAGCAGCCAGAGCACAAGACAGGGCCACCTATTCGGCACTGAAGCTTTCTTT
CASSQSTRQGHLFGTEAFF
>16|.|TRBV9|TRBJ2-1|TRBD2
TGTGCCAGCAGCGCCGGGGAGTTAGCGGGAGCTAATGAGCAGTTCTTC
CASSAGELAGANEQFF
>13|few|TRBV29-1|TRBJ2-1|.
TGCAGCGTTGTCGAAAAACCCTACAATGAGCAGTTCTTC
CSVVEKPYNEQFF
>15|.|TRBV7-2|TRBJ2-1|TRBD2
TGTGCCAGCAGTCCACCGGGACTAGCGGGCAATGAGCAGTTCTTC
CASSPPGLAGNEQFF
>17|.|TRBV29-1|TRBJ2-3|TRBD1
TGCAGCGTCGGGACAGGGAATAGGTTCTGGGGCACAGATACGCAGTATTTT
CSVGTGNRFWGTDTQYF
>14|.|TRBV30|TRBJ2-5|TRBD2
TGTGCCTGGAGTGGTCTAGCGGGGCAAGAGACCCAGTACTTC
CAWSGLAGQETQYF
>13|.|TRBV29-1|TRBJ2-7|TRBD1
TGCAGCGTGGGGACAGGGGGTGAAGACGAGCAGTACTTC
CSVGTGGEDEQYF
>13|once|TRBV9|TRBJ1-2|.
TGTGCCAGCAGCGTGGACTCAAACTATGGCTACACCTTC
CASSVDSNYGYTF
>15|.|TRBV25-1|TRBJ2-1|TRBD2
TGTGCCAGCAGTGGTACTAGCGGATACTACAATGAGCAGTTCTTC
CASSGTSGYYNEQFF
>13|once|TRBV7-6|TRBJ2-5|.
TGTGCCAGCAGCTTAGCCGAAGGAGAGACCCAGTACTTC
CASSLAEGETQYF
>13|.|TRBV5-1|TRBJ2-5|TRBD1
TGCGCCAGCAGCGTCACAGGGGGAGAGACCCAGTACTTC
CASSVTGGETQYF
>16|.|TRBV4-2|TRBJ2-1|.
TGTGCCAGCAGCCAAGGGCTCGGCCTGGTGGACAATGAGCAGTTCTTC
CASSQGLGLVDNEQFF
>17|.|TRBV4-3|TRBJ2-2|.
TGCGCCAGCAGCCAGGGCAGGCGGGCCGGCTCGAGCGGGGAGCTGTTTTTT
CASSQGRRAGSSGELFF
>15|.|TRBV30|TRBJ2-6|.
TGTGCCTGGAGTGCAAGGGACCCTGGGGCCAACGTCCTGACTTTC
CAWSARDPGANVLTF
>15|.|TRBV6-5|TRBJ2-5|.
TGTGCCAGCAGTTACTCCAGGCTTGTGAAAGAGACCCAGTACTTC
CASSYSRLVKETQYF
>13|.|TRBV28|TRBJ2-5|.
TGTGCCAGCAGTTGGGCAGGGGTAGAGACCCAGTACTTC
CASSWAGVETQYF
>12|.|TRBV28|TRBJ2-7|TRBD1
TGTGCCAGCACGACAGGGCGGTACGAGCAGTACTTC
CASTTGRYEQYF
>12|.|TRBV2|TRBJ2-7|.
TGTGCCAGCAAGGCTCCTTCCTACGAGCAGTACTTC
CASKAPSYEQYF
>17|.|TRBV4-3|TRBJ2-5|TRBD2
TGCGCCAGCAGCCAAGTGGCTAGCGGGACGACTGGAGAGACCCAGTACTTC
CASSQVASGTTGETQYF
>11|.|TRBV11-2|TRBJ2-4|TRBD1
TGTGCCAGCAGCCCGGGACAGAGACAGTACTTC
CASSPGQRQYF
>11|.|TRBV19|TRBJ2-5|.
TGTGCCAGTCCGGGTAGGGAGACCCAGTACTTC
CASPGRETQYF
>13|.|TRBV30|TRBJ2-1|TRBD2
TGTGCCTGGAGTGCGGGACTAGCCTCTGCGCGGTTCTTC
CAWSAGLASARFF
>13|.|TRBV10-3|TRBJ2-1|.
TGTGCCAGCACAGGGGCTAGCGGTAATGAGCAGTTCTTC
CASTGASGNEQFF
>13|.|TRBV5-4|TRBJ2-7|TRBD1
TGTGCCAGCAGCCGGGACAGCCACTACGAGCAGTACTTC
CASSRDSHYEQYF
>13|.|TRBV9|TRBJ2-5|TRBD2
TGTGCCAGCAGCAGGAGGGAGGGAGAGACCCAGTACTTC
CASSRREGETQYF
>14|.|TRBV30|TRBJ1-3|.
TGTGCCTGGAGTGTACAGATCTCTGGAAACACCATATATTTT
CAWSVQISGNTIYF
>14|.|TRBV30|TRBJ2-1|.
TGTGCCTCGACAACCAAAGGGTGGGAGAATGAGCAGTTCTTC
CASTTKGWENEQFF
>15|few|TRBV7-2|TRBJ2-1|.
TGTGCCAGCAGTCTAGATAGCGGACCCTACAATGAGCAGTTCTTC
CASSLDSGPYNEQFF
>15|.|TRBV30|TRBJ2-5|TRBD1
TGTGCCTGGAGTAGAGACAGGGTGGTAAGAGAGACCCAGTACTTC
CAWSRDRVVRETQYF
>16|.|TRBV7-2|TRBJ2-3|.
TGTGCCAGCAGCCCTGGGTGGGTAGCTAGCACAGATACGCAGTATTTT
CASSPGWVASTDTQYF
>11|once|TRBV30|TRBJ2-5|.
TGTGCCTGCTTTAAAAGGGAGACCCAGTACTTC
CACFKRETQYF
>14|few|TRBV29-1|TRBJ2-3|TRBD2
TGCAGCGTTGACCCTAGCGGGGGCACAGATACGCAGTATTTT
CSVDPSGGTDTQYF
>14|few|TRBV19|TRBJ2-1|.
TGTGCCAGTAGTATAGATAGGGGCTACAATGAGCAGTTCTTC
CASSIDRGYNEQFF
>13|.|TRBV7-6|TRBJ1-5|.
TGTGCCAGCAGCTTAGCGGTAAATCAGCCCCAGCATTTT
CASSLAVNQPQHF
>11|.|TRBV29-1|TRBJ2-1|TRBD1
TGCGCAGGGGGCTTCGACAATGAGCAGTTCTTC
CAGGFDNEQFF
>13|.|TRBV29-1|TRBJ2-2|.
TGCAGCGTTGGGATTATGGGCACCGGGGAGCTGTTTTTT
CSVGIMGTGELFF
>15|.|TRBV5-1|TRBJ2-7|TRBD2
TGCGCCAGCAGCCAGGGACTAGCGGGCTCTACTGAGCAGTACTTC
CASSQGLAGSTEQYF
>13|.|TRBV29-1|TRBJ1-5|TRBD1
TGCAGCGTTCAGACAGGGCGAAATCAGCCCCAGCATTTT
CSVQTGRNQPQHF